Listed below are T cell receptor beta chains from one sample, sequenced in a study of cytotoxic CD8 clonotypes in ibrutinib-treated CLL. Profiling relied on immunoSEQ multiplex PCR, and the TCRdb table lists in-frame clones only, not all of them. Altogether roughly 220,000 clones are present, 70% being singletons, with the ten largest covering roughly 6.4%. The source material was PBMCs, sampled after 12 months of ibrutinib treatment. The source of these receptors is a human donor with chronic lymphocytic leukemia. CDR3s include the opening cysteine and the closing phenylalanine or tryptophan. The order of the fields is CDR3 DNA, CDR3 protein, D gene, clone size, V gene, J gene. A D gene is named only where the DNA matches it firmly. Rows may omit the clone size; those that give it use once, few, many or a size class.

DNA: TGCGCCAGCAGCCAAGCGACTAGCGGGACGTACCAAGAGACCCAGTACTTC
CDR3: CASSQATSGTYQETQYF
D: TRBD2
size: once
V: TRBV4-3
J: TRBJ2-5

DNA: TGTGCCAGCAGCTTCTGGGGGGCGAGGAAGACCCAGTACTTC
CDR3: CASSFWGARKTQYF
D: NA
size: once
V: TRBV13
J: TRBJ2-5

DNA: TGCAGCGTCGCCACAGGGAGCGAGCAGTACTTC
CDR3: CSVATGSEQYF
D: NA
size: NA
V: TRBV29-1
J: TRBJ2-7

DNA: TGTGCCAGCGGTTTGCTTCAGGGATATGAGCAGTTCTTC
CDR3: CASGLLQGYEQFF
D: NA
size: many
V: TRBV7-3
J: TRBJ2-1

DNA: TGTGCCAGCAGCTTCGGACAGAGCACAGATACGCAGTATTTT
CDR3: CASSFGQSTDTQYF
D: NA
size: NA
V: TRBV11-2
J: TRBJ2-3

DNA: TGTGCCAGTAGTCGAGGGGGCTCTACTAGCGGGGCCCTAATAACAGATACGCAGTATTTT
CDR3: CASSRGGSTSGALITDTQYF
D: TRBD2
size: NA
V: TRBV19
J: TRBJ2-3

DNA: TGTGCCTGGAGGGGGGCGATCTATGGCTACACCTTC
CDR3: CAWRGAIYGYTF
D: NA
size: NA
V: TRBV30
J: TRBJ1-2

DNA: TGTGCCAGCAGTCACGGGACTAGCGGGAGTCAGGATGAGCAGTTCTTC
CDR3: CASSHGTSGSQDEQFF
D: TRBD2
size: NA
V: TRBV2
J: TRBJ2-1

DNA: TGTGCCAGCAGTAAGGACAGGTCTGGCAATCAGCCCCAGCATTTT
CDR3: CASSKDRSGNQPQHF
D: TRBD1
size: NA
V: TRBV28
J: TRBJ1-5

DNA: TGTGCCAGCAGCTATTCCGGCGAGCAGTACTTC
CDR3: CASSYSGEQYF
D: NA
size: once
V: TRBV7-9
J: TRBJ2-7

DNA: TGTGCCACCAGCAGGGAGACAGAGAGCGAGCAGTACTTC
CDR3: CATSRETESEQYF
D: NA
size: NA
V: TRBV15
J: TRBJ2-7

DNA: TGCGCCAGCAGCCAAGGGCTCCAGGGGATAGGCAATCAGCCCCAGCATTTT
CDR3: CASSQGLQGIGNQPQHF
D: NA
size: NA
V: TRBV4-1
J: TRBJ1-5

DNA: TGTGCCAGCAGCCAGGGGGTCGAGCAGTACTTC
CDR3: CASSQGVEQYF
D: TRBD1
size: few
V: TRBV27
J: TRBJ2-7

DNA: TGTGCCTGGAGCGAGGGGGCCGGAATTAACTATGGCTACACCTTC
CDR3: CAWSEGAGINYGYTF
D: TRBD1
size: NA
V: TRBV30
J: TRBJ1-2

DNA: TGTGCCAGCAGTTCCACGGACAGACAAACTATTCCCCTCCACTTT
CDR3: CASSSTDRQTIPLHF
D: NA
size: NA
V: TRBV6-5
J: TRBJ1-6

DNA: TGTGCCTGGAGCCCAATATTCGGAGAGACCCAGTACTTC
CDR3: CAWSPIFGETQYF
D: NA
size: NA
V: TRBV30
J: TRBJ2-5

DNA: TGTGCCAGCAGCCGCGGGGCTCATAGGAACACCGGGGAGCTGTTTTTT
CDR3: CASSRGAHRNTGELFF
D: NA
size: NA
V: TRBV7-2
J: TRBJ2-2

DNA: TGTGCCAGCAGCCGCTTACAGCAAGTCTATGGCTACACCTTC
CDR3: CASSRLQQVYGYTF
D: NA
size: NA
V: TRBV7-1
J: TRBJ1-2

DNA: TGTGCCAGCATCAAACGCCCATGGGGGAACACTGAAGCTTTCTTT
CDR3: CASIKRPWGNTEAFF
D: NA
size: few
V: TRBV5-6
J: TRBJ1-1

DNA: TGCAGCGTTGAAGATCGCGGTACCTACGAGCAGTACTTC
CDR3: CSVEDRGTYEQYF
D: NA
size: once
V: TRBV29-1
J: TRBJ2-7

DNA: TGTGCCAGCAGCTTAGTGACGAATACGCAGTATTTT
CDR3: CASSLVTNTQYF
D: NA
size: NA
V: TRBV7-3
J: TRBJ2-3

DNA: TGCAGCGTTGGCAAGGGGCAGACTGAAGCTTTCTTT
CDR3: CSVGKGQTEAFF
D: NA
size: NA
V: TRBV29-1
J: TRBJ1-1

DNA: TGTGCCTGGAGTGTATCGTTGGCGCCCCAGCATTTT
CDR3: CAWSVSLAPQHF
D: NA
size: NA
V: TRBV30
J: TRBJ1-5

DNA: TGTGCCACCAGGGGGGCTCGAGAGGAGACCCAGTACTTC
CDR3: CATRGAREETQYF
D: NA
size: few
V: TRBV15
J: TRBJ2-5